The next 13 T cell receptor beta chains were all read from a single sample in a study of beta chain features in type 1 diabetes (dated by TCRdb to 2016 to 2018). Receptor libraries were prepared by the immunoSEQ multiplex PCR assay. The entire amount of isolated RNA was reverse transcribed using the High Capacity cDNA Reverse Transcription Kit, so the sequenced TCRB transcripts were expressed ones. In TCRdb, the immuneACCESS table is reduced to in-frame sequences with V and J assigned. These tables do not hold every clone; where another copy was compared, an unresolved V gene accounts for under half, and the others remain unexplained. The sample data list over 500,000 clones, and roughly a sixth of these were observed just once. Around 0.1% of the sample is in the top ten clones. Sequenced sample: naive CD4+ T cells from blood. The cell subset or site label here, explained by the study, means: true naive CD4+ T cells. Receptor source: a man between 18 and 29 years old in good health.

This sequence joins TRBV2 and TRBJ2-7; D remains ambiguous. Germline V lookup: CDR1 SNHLY, CDR2 FYNNEI. The CDR3 is 12 residues long. Deletions cut 4 bases from V and 3 bases from J, with 7 bases between. The CDR3 DNA reads as TGTGCCAGCAGTGTTTTCGACTACGAGCAGTACTTC. Protein sequence: CASSVFDYEQYF. Full variable domain (outside the CDR3, taken from reference TRBV2 and TRBJ2-7): EPEVTQTPSHQVTQMGQEVILRCVPISNHLYFYWYRQILGQKVEFLVSFYNNEISEKSEIFDDQFSVERPDGSNFTLKIRSTKLEDSAMYFCASSVFDYEQYFGPGTRLTVT.

The chain links TRBV9 to TRBJ2-1, with a tentative D call TRBD2 (6 bases). This CDR3 is built from 17 residues. Trimming stripped 7 bases from V and 3 bases from J, with 23 bases between. Per the germline V gene, CDR1 is SGDLS and CDR2 is YYNGEE. Here the CDR3 DNA reads TGTGCCAGCGCACGAGGTGCGGCCGAGGACTACTACAATGAGCAGTTCTTC. It translates to CASARGAAEDYYNEQFF.

Only a few counts were recorded for this clone. The CDR3 spells CASSQERGARANVLTF. Here the CDR3 DNA reads TGTGCCAGCAGCCAAGAACGGGGGGCTCGGGCCAACGTCCTGACTTTC. The V and J genes are TRBV14 and TRBJ2-6; tentatively, D is TRBD2 (7 bases). The CDR3 runs to 16 residues. Per germline, CDR1 SGHDN and CDR2 FVKESK. The V end lost 0 bases, the J end lost 5 bases, and 11 bases lay between the germline ends. Filled out from reference TRBV14 and TRBJ2-6, the complete variable domain reads EAGVTQFPSHSVIEKGQTVTLRCDPISGHDNLYWYRRVMGKEIKFLLHFVKESKQDESGMPNNRFLAERTGGTYSTLKVQPAELEDSGVYFCASSQERGARANVLTFGAGSRLTVL.

The chain uses TRBV29-1 and TRBJ2-5; D perhaps matches TRBD2 (5 bases). TRBJ2-7 matches the DNA end more closely, so the J call is doubtful. The CDR3 has 15 residues. CDR1 is SQVTM, CDR2 ANQGSEA, per germline. CDR3 in DNA: TGCAGCGTTGGGTCTTTAGAGGGCGTGGGGTACGAGCAGTACTTC. This sequence encodes CSVGSLEGVGYEQYF.

This clone was counted only a few times. The V call is TRBV28, the J call TRBJ1-5, with D uncertain. In germline, CDR1 is MDHEN, CDR2 SYDVKM. CDR3 length: 13 amino acids. V dropped 4 bases and J dropped 2 bases, with 6 bases sitting between them. CDR3 sequence (DNA): TGTGCCAGCAGTTGGAAGGGCAATCAGCCCCAGCATTTT. Translated: CASSWKGNQPQHF.

The chain is built from TRBV25-1 and TRBJ2-7; unclear D gene. The CDR3 loop spans 13 amino acids. The germline V gene encodes CDR1 MGHDK and CDR2 SYGVNS. The V end lost 6 bases, the J end lost 7 bases, and 16 bases lay between the germline ends. The DNA of the CDR3 is TGTGCCAGCAGCCAGACGTACCAAGGGGAGCAGTACTTC. Translated, it gives CASSQTYQGEQYF.

The rearrangement joins TRBV10-3 to TRBJ2-7, with 10 nucleotides matching TRBD2. The trim removed 6 bases at V and 7 bases at J, leaving 18 bases unmatched. CDR1 is ENHRY and CDR2 is SYGVKD in the germline V gene. The CDR3 runs 17 residues. CDR3 residues: CAIRPQALLAGWGEQYF. The CDR3 DNA reads TGTGCCATCAGACCCCAAGCCCTACTAGCGGGGTGGGGAGAGCAGTACTTC.

The chain combines TRBV15 with TRBJ2-7, with D possibly being TRBD1 or TRBD2 (5 bases each). Germline V CDR1 and CDR2: LNHNV, YYDKDF (reference sequence). Trimming shortened V by 3 bases and J by 0 bases, and 9 bases separated the two germline ends. The CDR3 has 14 residues. CDR3 amino acids: CATSSRGLSYEQYF. The DNA of the CDR3 is TGTGCCACCAGCAGCCGGGGCCTCTCCTACGAGCAGTACTTC.

This clone appeared a few times. The V gene is TRBV10-3, the J gene TRBJ1-1; a possible D gene is TRBD1 (5 bases). V shed 9 bases and J shed 5 bases, with 16 bases lying between them. This CDR3 comprises 13 residues. CDR1 is ENHRY and CDR2 is SYGVKD in the germline V gene. The CDR3 nucleotides read TGTGCCATAGATAGGGGCGCGGGTACTGAAGCTTTCTTT. Translated: CAIDRGAGTEAFF.

The chain is built from TRBV16 and TRBJ2-4, with 7 nucleotides matching TRBD1. CDR3 length equals 15 residues. CDR1 is KGHSY and CDR2 is FQNENV in the germline V gene. V was clipped by 2 bases and J by 7 bases; unmatched bases: 8. The CDR3 is CASSQHSTGINIQYF. The CDR3, as DNA: TGTGCCAGCAGCCAACACTCGACAGGGATCAACATTCAGTACTTC.

This clone was found a few times. The V gene is TRBV28, the J gene TRBJ2-2; 7 nucleotides agree with TRBD1. The CDR3 sequence is 16 residues long. The V and J ends lost 1 base and 5 bases, in that order; junction bases with no gene match: 7. Germline V CDR1 and CDR2: MDHEN, SYDVKM. CDR3 protein: CASSLYKNRGTGELFF. CDR3 DNA: TGTGCCAGCAGTTTATACAAGAACAGGGGAACCGGGGAGCTGTTTTTT.

There are a few counts of this clone. V is TRBV6-1 and J is TRBJ1-2; a weak D match, TRBD1 (5 bases). V was clipped by 0 bases and J by 2 bases, with 13 bases between them. The germline CDR1 and CDR2 sequences are MNHNS and SASEGT. The CDR3 is 16 amino acids. The DNA for the CDR3 is TGTGCCAGCAGTGAAGCAGGGACCTCGAAGAACTATGGCTACACCTTC. Translated, it gives CASSEAGTSKNYGYTF.

This clone was recorded a few times. The J gene is TRBJ1-6, the V gene TRBV4-1; 7 positions match TRBD1. V shed 4 bases and J 5 bases; nucleotides not matched to a gene: 5. The CDR3 spans 15 residues. CDR1 MGHRA and CDR2 YSYEKL come from the germline V gene. The CDR3 loop reads CASSLWDRNNSPLHF. The CDR3 region has the DNA TGCGCCAGCAGCCTATGGGACAGAAATAATTCACCCCTCCACTTT.